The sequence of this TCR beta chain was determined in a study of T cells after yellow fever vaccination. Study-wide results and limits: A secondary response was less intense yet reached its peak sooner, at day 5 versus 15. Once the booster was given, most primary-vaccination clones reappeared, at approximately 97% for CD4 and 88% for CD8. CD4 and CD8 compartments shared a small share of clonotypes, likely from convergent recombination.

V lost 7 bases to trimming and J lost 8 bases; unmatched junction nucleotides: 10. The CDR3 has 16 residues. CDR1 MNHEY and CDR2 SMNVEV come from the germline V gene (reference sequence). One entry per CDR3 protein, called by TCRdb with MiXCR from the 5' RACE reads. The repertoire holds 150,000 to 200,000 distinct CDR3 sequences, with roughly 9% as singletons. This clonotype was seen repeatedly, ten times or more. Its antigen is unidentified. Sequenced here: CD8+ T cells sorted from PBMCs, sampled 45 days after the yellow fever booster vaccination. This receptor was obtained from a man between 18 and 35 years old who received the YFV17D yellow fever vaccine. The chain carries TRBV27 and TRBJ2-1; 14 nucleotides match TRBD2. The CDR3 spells CASTKLRLAGGHEQFF. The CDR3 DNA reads TGTGCCAGCACTAAGCTGAGACTAGCGGGGGGGCATGAGCAGTTCTTC.